The clone carrying this TCR beta chain turned up a few times. Its antigen is undetermined. The source of the sample is a study of beta chain features in type 1 diabetes. This CDR3 is built from 15 residues. Germline CDR1 SGHNT, CDR2 YYREEE (reference sequence). Trimming removed 0 bases from V and 3 bases from J; junction bases left unmatched: 5. Study-level results: Moderately but significantly shorter TCRB CDR3s were found in Type 1 diabetes patients in all four CD4+ subsets. Shorter templates may be favored by PCR, equally so in patients and controls.

Based on CD45RO/CCR7/CD25/CD127/CD95/CD27, CD4+ regulatory, stem cell-like memory, naive and central memory cells were sorted. The whole isolated RNA underwent reverse transcription, so sequencing captured expressed TCRB transcripts. The repertoire was sequenced with immunoSEQ multiplex PCR; TCRdb's copy has only in-frame clones and lacks some. The data show more than 300,000 clones, 10% to 15% seen once. The rearrangement uses TRBV5-4 and TRBJ2-7; 8 bases agree with TRBD2. Sequencing was done on a sample of naive CD4+ T cells from blood. This receptor was obtained from a young woman with type 1 diabetes. This chain's CDR3 is CASSLDGGGYYEQYF. For the CDR3, the DNA is TGTGCCAGCAGCTTGGACGGCGGGGGGTACTACGAGCAGTACTTC. The entire variable domain, with the rest obtained from reference TRBV5-4 and TRBJ2-7, is as follows: ETGVTQSPTHLIKTRGQQVTLRCSSQSGHNTVSWYQQALGQGPQFIFQYYREEENGRGNFPPRFSGLQFPNYSSELNVNALELDDSALYLCASSLDGGGYYEQYFGPGTRLTVT.